The 18 T cell receptor beta chains in this list originate from one sample, sequenced in a study of CD8+ T cells in alopecia areata (dated by TCRdb to about 2018). According to the study, the label for this sample's time point signals: around 29 days on oral tofacitinib. The treatment or condition label here, explained by the study, means: oral pan-JAK inhibitor, 5-10 mg twice daily. The library was generated by the immunoSEQ multiplex PCR assay. To provide template for TCR sequencing, every sample had RNA extracted and reverse transcribed into cDNA. Entries here come from immuneACCESS through TCRdb and include only in-frame sequences with V and J called. Some clones fail to appear in such tables; in the studies checked, an unresolved V gene covers under half of the shortfall, and the cause of the remainder is unknown. This sample has around 200,000 clones in its table, and about three fifths of those were observed once. 0.65% to 0.7% of the sample rests with the top ten.

This specimen was CD4+ T cells sorted from blood, taken at week 4, from a patient treated with tofacitinib. The receptors were gathered from a human donor with alopecia areata.

This chain links TRBV29-1 with TRBJ2-5; 10 bases line up with TRBD2. V was clipped by 6 bases and J by 2 bases; unmatched bases: 6. CDR3 size: 14 residues. Germline lookup yields CDR1 SQVTM and CDR2 ANQGSEA. CDR3 coding DNA: TGCAGCGTCTTACTAGCGGGACTACAAGAGACCCAGTACTTC. Encoded protein: CSVLLAGLQETQYF.

The gene calls are TRBV27 and TRBJ1-1; D gene uncertain. The CDR3 runs to 14 residues. CDR1 is MNHEY and CDR2 is SMNVEV in the germline V gene (reference sequence). V lost 0 bases to trimming and J lost 5 bases, with 10 bases between them. The CDR3 DNA reads as TGTGCCAGCAGTTTATCGCCGGGCATTACTGAAGCTTTCTTT. The encoded protein is CASSLSPGITEAFF.

The chain uses TRBV6-1 and TRBJ1-2; D is undetermined. This CDR3 has 13 residues. CDR1 is MNHNS, CDR2 SASEGT, per germline. Between the trimmed V and J ends, which lost 3 bases and 2 bases, there was a span of 7 bases. The CDR3 loop is CASSEVGNYGYTF. DNA for the CDR3: TGTGCCAGCAGTGAGGTGGGGAACTATGGCTACACCTTC.

V usage is TRBV28 and J usage is TRBJ1-5; TRBD1 matches at 7 bases. Germline CDR1 and CDR2: MDHEN and SYDVKM. After removal of 6 bases from V and 4 bases from J, the junction contained 9 bases not matched to a gene. CDR3 length: 15 amino acids. The CDR3 sequence is CASSQTGPNNQPQHF. The CDR3 coding sequence is TGTGCCAGCAGCCAGACAGGGCCCAATAATCAGCCCCAGCATTTT.

This clone showed up just a few times. V usage is TRBV27 and J usage is TRBJ2-5; either TRBD1 or TRBD2 may fit D (7 bases each). CDR1 is MNHEY, CDR2 SMNVEV, per germline (reference sequence). The CDR3 is 15 residues long. V lost 5 bases and J lost 3, with 16 bases in between. CDR3 loop: CASSPQTGREETQYF. The CDR3 DNA reads TGTGCCAGCAGTCCCCAGACAGGGAGGGAAGAGACCCAGTACTTC.

This clone was picked up one time. V gene TRBV30 combines with J gene TRBJ2-3; the D is unclear. Trimming removed 0 bases at V and 8 bases at J, with 6 bases between. CDR1 and CDR2 (germline): GTSNPN, SVGIG (reference sequence). The CDR3 sequence is 11 residues long. The CDR3 here is CAWSVSATQYF. CDR3 DNA: TGTGCCTGGAGTGTGTCAGCTACGCAGTATTTT.

A note on this clone: Other DNA sequences in this specimen translate into the identical CDR3. This rearrangement joins TRBV5-1 to TRBJ2-3; no definite D call. Germline V lookup: CDR1 SGHRS, CDR2 YFSETQ. This CDR3 region has 12 residues. Trimming cost V 4 bases and J 4 bases, with 7 bases left between them. The CDR3 DNA reads as TGCGCCAGCAGCCCCCCCTCAGATACGCAGTATTTT. It is translated as CASSPPSDTQYF. Variable domain in full (rest from reference TRBV5-1 and TRBJ2-3): KAGVTQTPRYLIKTRGQQVTLSCSPISGHRSVSWYQQTPGQGLQFLFEYFSETQRNKGNFPGRFSGRQFSNSRSEMNVSTLELGDSALYLCASSPPSDTQYFGPGTRLTVL.

This chain links TRBV11-3 with TRBJ2-7, with 9 bases aligning to TRBD2. V shed 1 base and J 5 bases; nucleotides not matched to a gene: 6. The CDR3 consists of 15 residues. The V gene's germline CDR1 is SGHNT and CDR2 YENEEA. CDR3 residues: CASSLVLAGFNEQYF. CDR3 nucleotide sequence: TGTGCCAGCAGCTTAGTTCTAGCGGGATTCAACGAGCAGTACTTC.

The V and J genes are TRBV30 and TRBJ2-7, with 9 positions matching TRBD2. The CDR3 is 18 amino acids. V shed 2 bases and J 2 bases; nucleotides not matched to a gene: 16. Germline CDR1 is GTSNPN and CDR2 is SVGIG (reference sequence). The DNA for the CDR3 is TGTGCCTGGAGTCCCTCGGGTCCCCTACCTAGCGGGGCCTACGAGCAGTACTTC. It is translated as CAWSPSGPLPSGAYEQYF.

The genes are TRBV5-1 and TRBJ2-7, with D tentatively TRBD2 (5 bases). Germline-derived CDR1 and CDR2 are SGHRS and YFSETQ. The V end lost 1 base, the J end lost 2 bases, and 16 bases lay between the germline ends. The CDR3 loop spans 16 amino acids. CDR3 in amino acids: CASSLLPRREAYEQYF. CDR3 in DNA: TGCGCCAGCAGCTTGCTCCCACGACGGGAAGCCTACGAGCAGTACTTC.

CDR3 residues: CAWIAGRSDTQYF. The CDR3 nucleotides read TGTGCCTGGATAGCGGGAAGATCAGATACGCAGTATTTT. V gene TRBV30 combines with J gene TRBJ2-3, with 8 bases that match TRBD2. Trimming at V came to 4 bases and at J to 4 bases, leaving 4 bases not matched to a gene. This CDR3 has 13 amino acids. Germline V gives CDR1 GTSNPN, CDR2 SVGIG (reference sequence). Together with reference TRBV30 and TRBJ2-3, the CDR3 gives the full variable domain: SQTIHQWPATLVQPVGSPLSLECTVEGTSNPNLYWYRQAAGRGLQLLFYSVGIGQISSEVPQNLSASRPQDRQFILSSKKLLLSDSGFYLCAWIAGRSDTQYFGPGTRLTVL.

This sequence joins TRBV9 and TRBJ1-1, with D uncertain. In germline, CDR1 is SGDLS, CDR2 YYNGEE. The CDR3 runs to 13 residues. The V gene lost 0 bases and the J gene lost 1 base, with 4 bases spanning the gap. CDR3 protein: CASSVAPNTEAFF. CDR3 DNA sequence: TGTGCCAGCAGCGTAGCGCCGAACACTGAAGCTTTCTTT. The whole variable domain, filled in from reference TRBV9 and TRBJ1-1, reads DSGVTQTPKHLITATGQRVTLRCSPRSGDLSVYWYQQSLDQGLQFLIQYYNGEERAKGNILERFSAQQFPDLHSELNLSSLELGDSALYFCASSVAPNTEAFFGQGTRLTVV.

The chain combines TRBV29-1 with TRBJ1-4, with D unclear. The V gene lost 4 bases and the J gene lost 3 bases, with 18 bases spanning the gap. This CDR3 has 16 residues. Germline CDR1 reads SQVTM; CDR2 reads ANQGSEA. CDR3 loop: CSVGVGLLGANEKLFF. The CDR3 DNA is TGCAGCGTTGGGGTAGGACTCCTCGGGGCTAATGAAAAACTGTTTTTT.

This clone has only a few counts. The V gene is TRBV28, the J gene TRBJ2-3, with 8 positions matching TRBD2. Germline-derived CDR1 and CDR2 are MDHEN and SYDVKM. CDR3 length equals 13 residues. Germline trimming cut 6 bases from V and 6 bases from J; bases unmatched to any gene: 5. Here the CDR3 reads CASRLSGGDTQYF. In nucleotides, the CDR3 is TGTGCCAGCAGGCTTTCGGGGGGGGATACGCAGTATTTT.

This sequence joins TRBV7-8 and TRBJ2-3; TRBD2 aligns across 13 bases. CDR1 and CDR2 from the germline V gene are SGHVS and FQNEAQ. J was trimmed by 2 bases and V by 1 base; bases with no gene match: 3. The CDR3 is 17 residues long. CDR3 region: CASSLVLAGGNTDTQYF. The DNA of the CDR3 is TGTGCCAGCAGCTTAGTACTAGCGGGAGGGAACACAGATACGCAGTATTTT.

V is TRBV29-1 and J is TRBJ2-5; no clear D gene. V was pared by 1 base and J by 4 bases, with 10 bases between. The length of the CDR3 is 13 residues. Germline V lookup: CDR1 SQVTM, CDR2 ANQGSEA. The CDR3 loop is CSVEVARRETQYF. CDR3 DNA sequence: TGCAGCGTTGAAGTAGCTCGGCGAGAGACCCAGTACTTC.

This clone has a handful of counts. The V and J genes are TRBV5-1 and TRBJ1-5; the D gene is possibly TRBD1 (6 bases). Germline lookup yields CDR1 SGHRS and CDR2 YFSETQ. The CDR3 has 15 amino acids. Trimming took off 0 bases at V and 3 bases at J, with 10 bases between the two ends. The CDR3 reads CASSLGPGVNQPQHF. CDR3 DNA: TGCGCCAGCAGCTTGGGGCCAGGGGTCAATCAGCCCCAGCATTTT.

In its sample, this clone was seen many times. The J gene is TRBJ1-5, the V gene TRBV5-1; a possible D gene is TRBD1 (6 bases). Trimming took off 5 bases at V and 6 bases at J, with 18 bases between the two ends. Germline values: CDR1 SGHRS, CDR2 YFSETQ. This CDR3 region has 15 residues. This CDR3 is CASRGVLGGRQPQHF. The CDR3 DNA sequence: TGCGCCAGCAGGGGAGTCTTAGGGGGGCGTCAGCCCCAGCATTTT.